Each of the 5 T cell receptor beta chains below was sequenced from the same sample in a study of T cell changes during pregnancy in multiple sclerosis. Assay: immunoSEQ multiplex PCR; the TCRdb copy retains only in-frame clones and omits some. The table includes under 50,000 clones, about 91% detected once. Sequencing used CD4+ T cells from peripheral blood mononuclear cells, obtained in the third trimester of pregnancy. These receptors all come from a female donor with multiple sclerosis, enrolled in a pregnancy study.

The chain carries TRBV30 and TRBJ1-1; the D gene is possibly TRBD1 (6 bases). Germline V CDR1 and CDR2: GTSNPN, SVGIG (reference sequence). The CDR3 covers 12 residues. V was clipped by 1 base and J by 10 bases, with 13 bases between them. CDR3 sequence (DNA): TGTGCCTGGAGTGACCGCAGGGGACGAGCTTTCTTT. Its translation: CAWSDRRGRAFF.

The chain links TRBV19 to TRBJ1-5; D remains ambiguous. The CDR3 runs to 14 residues. Germline CDR1 LNHDA, CDR2 SQIVND (reference sequence). V was clipped by 7 bases and J by 5 bases, with 15 bases between them. CDR3 sequence: CASTSGVSHQPQHF. The CDR3 nucleotides read TGTGCCAGTACCTCGGGAGTTTCTCATCAGCCCCAGCATTTT.

This clone was found once. This chain uses TRBV6-1 with TRBJ2-3, with TRBD2 identical over 12 bases. Germline V gene sequence: CDR1 MNHNS, CDR2 SASEGT. The CDR3 loop spans 17 amino acids. V trimming: 4 bases; J trimming: 3 bases; junction bases outside the gene matches: 8. DNA for the CDR3: TGTGCCAGCAGTGTACGGTCCGGGACTAGCGGGACAGATACGCAGTATTTT. Translation gives CASSVRSGTSGTDTQYF.

This clone was counted a few times. This chain connects TRBV7-9 to TRBJ1-4; D is possibly TRBD1 (6 bases). Germline CDR1 and CDR2: SEHNR and FQNEAQ (reference sequence). Trimming left V 6 bases short and J 12 bases short, with 14 bases between. The CDR3 spans 12 residues. The CDR3 sequence: CASRRQVGELFF. The CDR3 DNA is TGTGCCAGCAGGCGACAGGTCGGAGAACTGTTTTTT.

The chain employs TRBV7-2 and TRBJ2-3; 7 bases line up with TRBD2. V shed 4 bases, J shed 2 bases, and the junction held 15 bases outside the gene matches. In germline, CDR1 is SGHTA, CDR2 FQGNSA. There are 18 residues in the CDR3. The chain's CDR3 is CASSSPGVIAGNTDTQYF. Here the CDR3 DNA reads TGTGCCAGCAGCTCCCCGGGGGTGATAGCGGGCAACACAGATACGCAGTATTTT.